Many counts were recorded for the clone carrying this T cell receptor (beta chain). What it binds is not known. Time point denoted: longitudinal time-point 3. The unsorted libraries had their origin in 2 million PBMCs stored at -80 C. This specimen belongs to a study of neurological immune-mediated disorders. Germline CDR1 SGHKS, CDR2 YYEKEE (reference sequence). CDR3 length: 13 amino acids. Losses at the gene ends were 6 bases for V and 3 bases for J; bases not matched to a gene: 4. Each CDR3 protein gets one entry after TCRdb re-called the 5' RACE reads with MiXCR. The top ten clones hold approximately 3.1% of a sample with approximately 100,000 distinct CDR3 sequences, under 14% of them seen once. Study-level points and caveats: HTLV-1-associated myelopathy had the most TCR clonal expansion, and multiple sclerosis had the least, less than healthy controls. The absence of any CDR3 amino acid sequence shared by expanded clones across subjects suggests that repertoires were private in all groups.

The rearrangement uses TRBV5-5 and TRBJ2-7; 9 bases are shared with TRBD1. The sample taken for sequencing was PBMCs. The TCR sequence derives from a female donor with HTLV-1-associated myelopathy (HAM/TSP). The CDR3 DNA sequence: TGTGCCAGCAAAGGACAGGGGCGCTACGAGCAGTACTTC. Translating it yields CASKGQGRYEQYF.